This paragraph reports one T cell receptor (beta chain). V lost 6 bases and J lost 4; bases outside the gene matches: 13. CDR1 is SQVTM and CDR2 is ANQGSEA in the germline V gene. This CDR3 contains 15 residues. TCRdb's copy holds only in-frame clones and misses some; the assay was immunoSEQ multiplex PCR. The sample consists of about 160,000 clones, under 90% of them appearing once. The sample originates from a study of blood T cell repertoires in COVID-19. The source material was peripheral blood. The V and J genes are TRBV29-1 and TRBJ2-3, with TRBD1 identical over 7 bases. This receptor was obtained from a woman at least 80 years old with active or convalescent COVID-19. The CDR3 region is CSVLGQARGPDTQYF. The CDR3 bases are TGCAGCGTCCTAGGACAGGCCCGAGGGCCAGATACGCAGTATTTT.